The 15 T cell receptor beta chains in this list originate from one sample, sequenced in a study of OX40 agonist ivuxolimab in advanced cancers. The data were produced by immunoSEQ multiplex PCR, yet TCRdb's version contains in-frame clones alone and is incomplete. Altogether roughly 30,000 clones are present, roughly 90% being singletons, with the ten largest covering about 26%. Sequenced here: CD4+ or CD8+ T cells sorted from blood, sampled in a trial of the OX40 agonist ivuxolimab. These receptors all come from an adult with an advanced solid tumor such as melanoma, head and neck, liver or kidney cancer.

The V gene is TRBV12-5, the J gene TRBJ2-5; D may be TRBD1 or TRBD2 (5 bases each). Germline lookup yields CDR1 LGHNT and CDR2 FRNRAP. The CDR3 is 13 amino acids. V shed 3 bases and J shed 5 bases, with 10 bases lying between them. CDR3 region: CASGFAGAETQYF. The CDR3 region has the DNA TGTGCTAGTGGTTTCGCCGGGGCGGAGACCCAGTACTTC.

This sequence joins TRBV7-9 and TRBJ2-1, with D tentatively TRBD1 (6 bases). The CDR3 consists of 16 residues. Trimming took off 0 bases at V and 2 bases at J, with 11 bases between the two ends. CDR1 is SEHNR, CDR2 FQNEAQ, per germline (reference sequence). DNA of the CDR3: TGTGCCAGCAGCTTAGCGGACAGCCCCGCCTACAATGAGCAGTTCTTC. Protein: CASSLADSPAYNEQFF.

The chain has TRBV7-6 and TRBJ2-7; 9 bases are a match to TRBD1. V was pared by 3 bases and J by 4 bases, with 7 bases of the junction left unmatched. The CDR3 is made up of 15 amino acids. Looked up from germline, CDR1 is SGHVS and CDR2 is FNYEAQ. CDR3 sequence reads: CASSFSGTGIYEQYF. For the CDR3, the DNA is TGTGCCAGCAGCTTCTCCGGGACAGGGATTTACGAGCAGTACTTC.

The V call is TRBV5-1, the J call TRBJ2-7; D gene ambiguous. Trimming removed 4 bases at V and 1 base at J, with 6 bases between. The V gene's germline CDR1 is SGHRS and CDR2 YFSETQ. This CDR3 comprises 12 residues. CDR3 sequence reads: CASSDGSYEQYF. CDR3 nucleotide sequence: TGCGCCAGCAGCGACGGATCCTACGAGCAGTACTTC.

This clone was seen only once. CDR3 loop: CASSVDRGTEAFF. CDR3 nucleotides: TGTGCCAGCAGTGTCGACAGGGGCACTGAAGCTTTCTTT. V is TRBV28 and J is TRBJ1-1; 8 nucleotides align to TRBD1. J was trimmed by 4 bases and V by 5 bases; bases with no gene match: 3. This CDR3 has 13 residues. The germline V gene has CDR1 MDHEN and CDR2 SYDVKM.

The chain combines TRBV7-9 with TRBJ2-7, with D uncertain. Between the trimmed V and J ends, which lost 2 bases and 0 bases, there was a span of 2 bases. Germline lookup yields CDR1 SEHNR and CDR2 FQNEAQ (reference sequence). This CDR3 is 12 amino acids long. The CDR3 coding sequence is TGTGCCAGCAGCTTACGCTCCTACGAGCAGTACTTC. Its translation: CASSLRSYEQYF. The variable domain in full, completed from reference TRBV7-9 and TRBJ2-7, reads DTGVSQNPRHKITKRGQNVTFRCDPISEHNRLYWYRQTLGQGPEFLTYFQNEAQLEKSRLLSDRFSAERPKGSFSTLEIQRTEQGDSAMYLCASSLRSYEQYFGPGTRLTVT.

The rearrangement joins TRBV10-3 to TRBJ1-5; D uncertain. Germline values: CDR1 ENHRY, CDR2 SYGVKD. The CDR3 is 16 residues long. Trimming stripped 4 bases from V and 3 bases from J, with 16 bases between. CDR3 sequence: CAISGTASLSNQPQHF. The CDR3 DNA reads TGTGCCATCAGTGGGACGGCCAGCCTCTCCAATCAGCCCCAGCATTTT.

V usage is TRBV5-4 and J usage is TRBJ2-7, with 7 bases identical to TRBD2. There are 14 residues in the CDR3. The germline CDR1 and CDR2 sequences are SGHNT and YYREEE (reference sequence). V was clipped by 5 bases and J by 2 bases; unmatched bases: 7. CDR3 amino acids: CASSPLANPYEQYF. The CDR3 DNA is TGTGCCAGCAGTCCACTAGCGAATCCCTACGAGCAGTACTTC.

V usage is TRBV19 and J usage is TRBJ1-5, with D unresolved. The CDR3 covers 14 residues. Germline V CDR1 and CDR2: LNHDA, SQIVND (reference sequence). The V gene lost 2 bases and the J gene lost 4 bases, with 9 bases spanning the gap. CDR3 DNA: TGTGCCAGTAGTATAAAAACTCTTAATCAGCCCCAGCATTTT. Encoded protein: CASSIKTLNQPQHF.

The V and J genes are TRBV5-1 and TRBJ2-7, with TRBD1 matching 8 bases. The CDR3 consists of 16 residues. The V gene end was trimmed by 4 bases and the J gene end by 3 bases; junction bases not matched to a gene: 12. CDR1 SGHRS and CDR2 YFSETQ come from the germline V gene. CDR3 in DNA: TGCGCCAGCAGCCCCGCTGGAGGGACAGGCATCTACGAGCAGTACTTC. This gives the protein CASSPAGGTGIYEQYF.

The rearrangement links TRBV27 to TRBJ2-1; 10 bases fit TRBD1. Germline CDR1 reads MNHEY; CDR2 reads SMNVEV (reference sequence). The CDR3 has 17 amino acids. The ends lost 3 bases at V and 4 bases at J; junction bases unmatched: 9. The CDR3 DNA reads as TGTGCCAGCAGTTTGTCGCCGGGACAGGGGTTGTACAATGAGCAGTTCTTC. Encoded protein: CASSLSPGQGLYNEQFF.

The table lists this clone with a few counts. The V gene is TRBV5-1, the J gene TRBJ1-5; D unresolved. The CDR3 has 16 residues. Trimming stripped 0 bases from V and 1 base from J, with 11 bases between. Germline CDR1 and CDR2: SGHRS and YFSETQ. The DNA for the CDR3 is TGCGCCAGCAGCTTGGCCCCCTTAGGAAGCAATCAGCCCCAGCATTTT. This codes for CASSLAPLGSNQPQHF.

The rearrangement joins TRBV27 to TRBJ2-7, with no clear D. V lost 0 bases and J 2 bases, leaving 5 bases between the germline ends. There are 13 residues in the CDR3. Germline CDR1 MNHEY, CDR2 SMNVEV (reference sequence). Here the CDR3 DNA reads TGTGCCAGCAGTTTATCTTCACCCTACGAGCAGTACTTC. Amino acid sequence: CASSLSSPYEQYF.

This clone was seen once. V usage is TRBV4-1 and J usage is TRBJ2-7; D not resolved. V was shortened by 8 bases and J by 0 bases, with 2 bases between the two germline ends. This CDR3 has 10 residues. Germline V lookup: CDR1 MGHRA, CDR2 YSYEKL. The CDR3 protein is CASGSYEQYF. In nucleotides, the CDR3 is TGCGCCAGCGGCTCCTACGAGCAGTACTTC.

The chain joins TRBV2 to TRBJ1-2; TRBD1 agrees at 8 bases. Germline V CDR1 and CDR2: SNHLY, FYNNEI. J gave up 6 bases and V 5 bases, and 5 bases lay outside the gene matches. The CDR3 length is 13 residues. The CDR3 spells CASSPGTGDGYTF. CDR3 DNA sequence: TGTGCCAGCAGTCCCGGGACAGGAGATGGCTACACCTTC.